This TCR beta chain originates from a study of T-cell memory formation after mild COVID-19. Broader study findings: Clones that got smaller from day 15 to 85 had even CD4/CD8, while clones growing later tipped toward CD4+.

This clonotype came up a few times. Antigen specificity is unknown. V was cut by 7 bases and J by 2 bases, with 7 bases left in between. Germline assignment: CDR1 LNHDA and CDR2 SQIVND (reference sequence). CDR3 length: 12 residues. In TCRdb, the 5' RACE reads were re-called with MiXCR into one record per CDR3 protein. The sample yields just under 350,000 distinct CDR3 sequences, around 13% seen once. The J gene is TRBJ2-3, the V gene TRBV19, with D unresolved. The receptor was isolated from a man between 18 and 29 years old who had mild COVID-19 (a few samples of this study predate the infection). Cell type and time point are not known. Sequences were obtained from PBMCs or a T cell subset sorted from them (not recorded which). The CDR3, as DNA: TGTGCCAGTAACGGCTACACAGATACGCAGTATTTT. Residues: CASNGYTDTQYF.